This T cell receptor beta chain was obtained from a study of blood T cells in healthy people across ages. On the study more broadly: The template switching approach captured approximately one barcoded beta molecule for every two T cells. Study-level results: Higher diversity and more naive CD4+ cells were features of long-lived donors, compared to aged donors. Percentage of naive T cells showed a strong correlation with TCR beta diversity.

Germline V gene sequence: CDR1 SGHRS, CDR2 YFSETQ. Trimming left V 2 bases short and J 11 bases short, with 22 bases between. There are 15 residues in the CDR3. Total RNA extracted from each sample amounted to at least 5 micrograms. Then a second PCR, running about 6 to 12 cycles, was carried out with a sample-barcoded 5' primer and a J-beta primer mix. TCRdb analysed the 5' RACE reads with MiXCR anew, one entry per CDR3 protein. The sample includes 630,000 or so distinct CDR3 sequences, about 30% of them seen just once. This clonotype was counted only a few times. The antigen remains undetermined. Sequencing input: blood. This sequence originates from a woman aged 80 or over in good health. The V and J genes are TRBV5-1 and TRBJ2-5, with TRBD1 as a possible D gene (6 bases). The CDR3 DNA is TGCGCCAGCAGCTTTCGGTCAGCTTCAGGGGATGAGCAGTACTTC. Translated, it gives CASSFRSASGDEQYF.